A selection of T cell receptor beta chains follows, all from one sample in a study of cytomegalovirus exposure and HLA in healthy donors. The repertoire was sequenced with immunoSEQ multiplex PCR; TCRdb's copy has only in-frame clones and lacks some. The profile covers around 170,000 clones, with 65% to 85% appearing a single time and about 3.8% taken by the ten largest. The sample consisted of PBMCs. The receptors were sampled from a man aged 50 or older in good health and CMV-seronegative. CDR3s include the opening cysteine and the closing phenylalanine or tryptophan. Fields, in order: V gene, J gene, clone size, D gene, CDR3 DNA, CDR3 protein. A D gene is named only where the DNA matches it firmly. Size is stated for part of the rows, as once, few or many counts, or as a class when the clone is expanded.

>TRBV7-9|TRBJ1-4|few|NA
TGTGCCAGCGGACAGCTGGGAGCTAATGAAAAACTGTTTTTT
CASGQLGANEKLFF
>TRBV4-2|TRBJ2-1|NA|NA
TGTGCCAGCAGCCCACAGAATAGTGTCGGTGAGCAGTTCTTC
CASSPQNSVGEQFF
>TRBV11-2|TRBJ1-3|NA|NA
TGTGCCAGCAGCTTGCGGGGGGACGGAAACACCATATATTTT
CASSLRGDGNTIYF
>TRBV30|TRBJ1-2|once|NA
TGTGCCTGGAGTACAACTAACAGGGATGGCTACACCTTC
CAWSTTNRDGYTF
>TRBV27|TRBJ1-5|NA|NA
TGTGCCAGCAGTTTTCAGGGTTACAATCAGCCCCAGCATTTT
CASSFQGYNQPQHF
>TRBV5-6|TRBJ2-5|NA|TRBD2
TGTGCCAGCAGCTCCGTGCGGGGGAGTCGAGAGACCCAGTACTTC
CASSSVRGSRETQYF
>TRBV4-1|TRBJ2-1|once|TRBD2
TGCGCCAGCAGCCAAGTGAGCGGGGGGAACAATGAGCAGTTCTTC
CASSQVSGGNNEQFF
>TRBV25-1|TRBJ2-7|once|TRBD2
TGTGCCAGCAGGCCGGGGGGTAGCTCCTACGAGCAGTACTTC
CASRPGGSSYEQYF
>TRBV6-4|TRBJ1-2|once|TRBD1
TGTGCCAGCGTAGGGACAGGGGGCTCGGGCTCCTATGGCTACACCTTC
CASVGTGGSGSYGYTF
>TRBV10-1|TRBJ2-5|NA|TRBD1
TGCGCCAGCAGTGAGTCGGGGACAGGGATCCAAGAGACCCAGTACTTC
CASSESGTGIQETQYF
>TRBV19|TRBJ1-4|few|TRBD1
TGTGCCAGTACAGACAGGGCAGATGAAAAACTGTTTTTT
CASTDRADEKLFF
>TRBV5-1|TRBJ2-5|NA|TRBD2
TGCGCCAGCAGCTTGGGGAGAGCGGGGGTCCAAGAGACCCAGTACTTC
CASSLGRAGVQETQYF
>TRBV7-2|TRBJ2-4|NA|NA
TGTGCCAGCAGCTATTACATGGACATTCAGTACTTC
CASSYYMDIQYF
>TRBV7-9|TRBJ1-1|NA|TRBD1
TGTGCCAGCAGCTTAGGAGGGACAGCGAACACTGAAGCTTTCTTT
CASSLGGTANTEAFF
>TRBV30|TRBJ1-5|NA|NA
TGTGCCTACCGGGACATCCAGGGTTATAGCAATCAGCCCCAGCATTTT
CAYRDIQGYSNQPQHF
>TRBV9|TRBJ1-2|NA|TRBD1
TGTGCCAGCAGCACAGACGACAGGGTCTTAGGCTACACCTTC
CASSTDDRVLGYTF
>TRBV2|TRBJ2-5|once|NA
TGTGCCAGCAATCCCGAGCTAAGAGGGACCCAGTACTTC
CASNPELRGTQYF
>TRBV6-1|TRBJ2-3|NA|TRBD2
TGTGCCAGCAGTGAACCAGGACTAGCGGGGGGTAGGGATACGCAGTATTTT
CASSEPGLAGGRDTQYF
>TRBV6-6|TRBJ2-7|NA|NA
TGTGCCAGCAGTTCCCACGGCGAGCAGTACTTC
CASSSHGEQYF
>TRBV10-2|TRBJ2-7|NA|TRBD2
TGCGCCAGCAGTGAGGGCCCGGGACTAGTACTCTACGAGCAGTACTTC
CASSEGPGLVLYEQYF
>TRBV4-3|TRBJ2-4|NA|NA
TGCGCCAGCAGCCAAGACCGTGGCGGAAAGGACATTCAGTACTTC
CASSQDRGGKDIQYF
>TRBV4-3|TRBJ1-4|NA|NA
TGCGCCAGCAGCCAAGATCCCGCAGGGGCAATCGAAAAACTGTTTTTT
CASSQDPAGAIEKLFF
>TRBV27|TRBJ1-4|NA|NA
TGTGCCACCGGAAACGGGGGAAAACTGTTTTTT
CATGNGGKLFF
>TRBV5-1|TRBJ2-7|NA|TRBD2
TGCGCCAGCAGTAGGACTAGCGGGCAGGAGCAGTACTTC
CASSRTSGQEQYF
>TRBV4-1|TRBJ1-2|NA|TRBD1
TGCGCCAGCAGTCTTTTTGCTGCACAGGGGGCCAACTATGGCTACACCTTC
CASSLFAAQGANYGYTF
>TRBV4-1|TRBJ2-2|NA|NA
TGCGCCAGCAGCCCCCGCCCATTCAGGACAAGGAACACCGGGGAGCTGTTTTTT
CASSPRPFRTRNTGELFF
>TRBV6-5|TRBJ2-7|few|NA
TGTGCCAGCAGTTCATCGACAGGACACTACGAGCAGTACTTC
CASSSSTGHYEQYF
>TRBV5-6|TRBJ1-6|NA|TRBD1
TGTGCCAGCAGCATCCGGACAGGGCTTAATTCACCCCTCCACTTT
CASSIRTGLNSPLHF
>TRBV27|TRBJ1-6|NA|TRBD1
TGTGCCAGCAGTTTCCGGAAACAGGGGGCGGATAATTCACCCCTCCACTTT
CASSFRKQGADNSPLHF
>TRBV6-4|TRBJ2-2|NA|NA
TGTGCCAGCAGTGACGGAGGGGTCCCCGGGGAGCTGTTTTTT
CASSDGGVPGELFF
>TRBV4-2|TRBJ1-3|few|TRBD1
TGTGCCAGCAGCCAAGATCAGGGGGGCCATGGAAACACCATATATTTT
CASSQDQGGHGNTIYF
>TRBV7-8|TRBJ1-3|NA|TRBD1
TGTGCCAGCAGCTTACCGGGACAGATCATCTCTGGAAACACCATATATTTT
CASSLPGQIISGNTIYF
>TRBV27|TRBJ2-7|NA|NA
TGTGCCAGCAGTCAGGGGTTTGGGGGTTACGAGCAGTACTTC
CASSQGFGGYEQYF
>TRBV19|TRBJ1-4|NA|NA
TGTGCCGTACGGGAGGGTGAAAAACTGTTTTTT
CAVREGEKLFF